The clone carrying this TCR beta chain was detected a few times. Its target is unknown. The data belong to a study of T cells after yellow fever vaccination. Study information: Preparation of fractions with low cell numbers was performed using SMART-Seq v4 Ultra Low Input. Findings and limits, study-wide: CD4 and CD8 compartments shared a small share of clonotypes.

This CDR3 is built from 19 residues. One entry per CDR3 protein results from TCRdb running MiXCR on the 5' RACE reads. The sample records about 160,000 distinct CDR3 sequences, approximately 6.8% being singletons. The TCR sequence derives from a man in his late teens or twenties who received the YFV17D yellow fever vaccine. The material was CD4+ T cells sorted from PBMCs, obtained around 5 days after the first yellow fever vaccination. V and J are TRBV21-1 and TRBJ2-2; TRBD2, the table's D call, lacks a check against the DNA. TRBV21-1 is tagged as a pseudogene. The CDR3 DNA reads TGTGCCAGCAGCAAAGAGAGACTAGCGGGACCCTCCCACACCGGGGAGCTGTTTTTT. Residues: CASSKERLAGPSHTGELFF.